What follows describes a single T cell receptor (beta chain). Its antigen is unidentified. The data were obtained in a study of blood T cells in healthy people across ages. Study information: Researchers report that template switching captured about one barcoded beta molecule per two T cells. Whole-study findings and limits: Roughly linear age-related decline in beta diversity appeared, significant by age 40.

Trimming took 4 bases from V and 0 from J, leaving 12 bases between them. This CDR3 region has 15 residues. Germline loops: CDR1 SGHRS, CDR2 YFSETQ. It was with a sample-barcoded 5' primer and a J-beta primer mix that a second PCR of about 6 to 12 cycles was run. MiXCR was run by TCRdb on the 5' RACE reads, yielding one entry per CDR3 protein. The sample holds about 1.4 million distinct CDR3 sequences; approximately 59% are singletons and the top ten take 5% to 7%. The sequenced sample was blood. The origin of this receptor is a man aged 18 to 29 in good health. The gene calls are TRBV5-1 and TRBJ2-3; D could derive from TRBD1 or TRBD2 (5 bases each). CDR3 in amino acids: CASSNRDASTDTQYF. Here the CDR3 DNA reads TGCGCCAGCAGCAATCGGGACGCTAGCACAGATACGCAGTATTTT.